This T cell receptor beta chain was observed in a study of blood T cell repertoires in COVID-19. Whole-study context: Specimens from acute and convalescent COVID-19 originated in the United States, Italy and Spain. PBMCs, B-cell-depleted T cells, or T cells were the source of the cDNA or gDNA that made up the material.

Original data processing: How many nucleated cells were present was estimated from reference gene primer amplification. The repertoire was sequenced with immunoSEQ multiplex PCR; TCRdb's copy has only in-frame clones and lacks some. The DNA gave D and trimming, while V, J and clone size come from that table. This sample has 150,000 to 200,000 clones, with roughly four fifths found just once. The junction had 5 bases not matched to a gene; V was cut back by 0 bases and J by 4 bases. Germline V gene sequence: CDR1 KGHSH, CDR2 LQKENI. The CDR3 is made up of 16 amino acids. Sequenced sample: peripheral blood. The receptor comes from a human donor with acute or convalescent COVID-19. The donor label of this sample is uncertain. This chain connects TRBV18 to TRBJ2-1; 8 positions agree with TRBD1. CDR3 protein: CASSPPRGQAYNEQFF. The CDR3 nucleotides are TGTGCCAGCTCACCACCGAGGGGACAGGCGTACAATGAGCAGTTCTTC.